The clone carrying this TCR beta chain was counted many times. Its antigen is unknown. This entry comes from a study of beta chain features in type 1 diabetes. Broader study findings: Among all four CD4+ subsets, Type 1 diabetes patients had TCRB CDR3s that were moderately but significantly shorter.

Germline lookup yields CDR1 MNHNY and CDR2 SVGAGI (reference sequence). V was clipped by 5 bases and J by 2 bases, with 13 bases between them. The CDR3 covers 14 residues. Expressed TCRB transcripts were sequenced because the entire RNA isolate underwent reverse transcription. The method was immunoSEQ multiplex PCR; TCRdb's version includes in-frame clones alone and lacks a portion of them. The sample lists roughly 400,000 clones; 9.6% were seen once. The receptor's source is a man aged 30-40 years with type 1 diabetes. The material sequenced was central memory CD4+ T cells from blood. This rearrangement joins TRBV6-6 to TRBJ2-7; possibly TRBD2 for D (6 bases). CDR3 nucleotides: TGTGCCAGCAGTCCGGAGGGATCAACCTACGAGCAGTACTTC. It encodes CASSPEGSTYEQYF.